The 8 T cell receptor beta chains presented below share a single source sample, sequenced in a study of cytomegalovirus exposure and HLA in healthy donors. PCR involved 60 Vbeta and 13 Jbeta primers. TCRdb's copy holds only in-frame clones and misses some; the assay was immunoSEQ multiplex PCR. The sample has some 110,000 clones; about three quarters are singletons. The sequenced sample consisted of PBMCs. These TCRs come from a boy under 18 in good health and CMV-seronegative.

Only a few counts were recorded for this clone. The chain uses TRBV29-1 and TRBJ1-1; TRBD1 matches at 7 bases. CDR1 is SQVTM and CDR2 is ANQGSEA in the germline V gene. The V gene end was trimmed by 3 bases and the J gene end by 5 bases; junction bases not matched to a gene: 3. The CDR3 runs 12 residues. This CDR3 is CSVETGRTEAFF. The CDR3 nucleotides read TGCAGCGTTGAGACAGGGCGGACTGAAGCTTTCTTT. Full variable domain (missing parts from reference TRBV29-1 and TRBJ1-1): SAVISQKPSRDICQRGTSLTIQCQVDSQVTMMFWYRQQPGQSLTLIATANQGSEATYESGFVIDKFPISRPNLTFSTLTVSNMSPEDSSIYLCSVETGRTEAFFGQGTRLTVV.

The rearrangement uses TRBV7-2 and TRBJ1-2; the D is unclear. Trimming took 3 bases from V and 4 from J, leaving 15 bases between them. Germline V lookup: CDR1 SGHTA, CDR2 FQGNSA. The CDR3 spans 15 residues. Here the CDR3 reads CASSFRLPGIYGYTF. As DNA, the CDR3 is TGTGCCAGCAGCTTCCGGTTACCGGGGATCTATGGCTACACCTTC.

V gene TRBV6-6 combines with J gene TRBJ1-5; D uncertain. Per germline, CDR1 MNHNY and CDR2 SVGAGI (reference sequence). The V end was cut by 6 bases, the J end by 2 bases, with 11 bases between. CDR3 length equals 14 residues. CDR3 protein: CASSPPRGNQPQHF. The CDR3 DNA reads as TGTGCCAGCAGCCCACCTCGGGGCAATCAGCCCCAGCATTTT.

The chain couples TRBV6-4 to TRBJ2-1, with TRBD2 matching over 8 bases. The CDR3 is 16 residues long. CDR1 and CDR2 (germline): MRHNA, SNTAGT. With 5 bases clipped from V and 0 bases from J, the junction kept 6 bases outside the gene matches. This CDR3 reads CASSKLAGYSYNEQFF. The CDR3 DNA is TGTGCCAGCAGTAAGTTAGCGGGGTACTCCTACAATGAGCAGTTCTTC.

The chain recombines TRBV5-1 with TRBJ1-6, with D possibly TRBD1 on 5 matching bases. Trimming removed 2 bases from V and 4 bases from J, with 7 bases in between. Germline CDR1 and CDR2: SGHRS and YFSETQ. This CDR3 is 14 amino acids long. The CDR3 loop is CASSFGGYNSPLHF. The CDR3 coding sequence is TGCGCCAGCAGCTTCGGGGGGTATAATTCACCCCTCCACTTT.

The chain carries TRBV5-1 and TRBJ2-1, with 7 bases lining up with TRBD1. Germline V gene data show CDR1 as SGHRS and CDR2 as YFSETQ. V gave up 3 bases and J gave up 2 bases; unmatched junction bases: 5. The CDR3 covers 15 residues. CDR3 nucleotides: TGCGCCAGCAGCTCAACAGGGGACCCCTACAATGAGCAGTTCTTC. Encoded protein: CASSSTGDPYNEQFF.

This clone was observed a single time. The J gene is TRBJ2-3, the V gene TRBV5-6, with 7 bases matching TRBD1. The CDR3 contains 18 residues. Trimming took 0 bases from V and 4 from J; bases not matched to a gene: 14. Per germline, CDR1 SGHDT and CDR2 YYEEEE. Here the CDR3 DNA reads TGTGCCAGCAGCTTGGAGGGGGCGACCCCTCTGAGTCCAGATACGCAGTATTTT. This sequence encodes CASSLEGATPLSPDTQYF.

This clone was detected only a few times. The chain joins TRBV6-5 to TRBJ2-1; 9 bases are a match to TRBD1. With 5 bases clipped from V and 9 bases from J, the junction kept 8 bases outside the gene matches. The germline gives CDR1 MNHEY, CDR2 SVGAGI. The CDR3 consists of 14 residues. CDR3 sequence reads: CASSPGQGYGEQFF. The CDR3 nucleotides are TGTGCCAGCAGTCCGGGACAGGGATATGGTGAGCAGTTCTTC.